These T cell receptor beta chains were read from a single sample in a study of T cells in Graves' hyperthyroidism and ophthalmopathy. MiXCR was run by TCRdb on the multiplex PCR reads, yielding one entry per CDR3 protein. The data hold hundreds of thousands of distinct CDR3 sequences, with 11% to 15% observed a single time. Sequenced material: blood. The source is a woman aged 35 to 49 with Graves' hyperthyroidism. Both conserved end residues are part of each CDR3. A D gene is named only where the DNA matches it firmly.

CDR3 length,D gene,V gene,CDR3 protein
15,TRBD1,TRBV24-1,CATSEGQGFFGGYTF
13,-,TRBV20-1,CSARDPGVDEQFF
16,TRBD2,TRBV28,CASSLQLAGLRREQFF
13,-,TRBV4-1,CASSQAVRETQYF
15,TRBD1,TRBV27,CASSSDRVSYNEQFF
18,TRBD2,TRBV28,CASSPLSPYLAGMDTQYF
14,-,TRBV25-1,CASSDTGHGNTIYF
14,TRBD1,TRBV7-9,CASSLGQGNNEQFF
16,-,TRBV20-1,CSARDRAGYSNQPQHF
17,TRBD1,TRBV5-1,CASSLRQGASSYNEQFF
14,-,TRBV28,CASSYGTLNTEAFF
16,TRBD1,TRBV12-3/TRBV12-4,CASSLGQGRGGTEAFF
15,TRBD1,TRBV5-1,CASSKTGEGVEGYTF
16,-,TRBV20-1,CSARAPGHLSTDTQYF
15,-,TRBV27,CASSLYRAGSQPQHF
17,-,TRBV27,CASSFDSMSQRTDTQYF
14,-,TRBV20-1,CSARDTRNTGELFF
17,TRBD2,TRBV4-1,CASSQESTSGTYNEQFF
15,-,TRBV9,CASSVAWEMNTEAFF
17,TRBD2,TRBV9,CASSVGRIAGGEETQYF
14,-,TRBV20-1,CSARPGQNDYEQYF
14,TRBD1,TRBV2,CASSEQGVRYEQYF
13,-,TRBV6-1,CASDQGSHQHQHF
16,-,TRBV15,CATSGTQGNYYTEAFF